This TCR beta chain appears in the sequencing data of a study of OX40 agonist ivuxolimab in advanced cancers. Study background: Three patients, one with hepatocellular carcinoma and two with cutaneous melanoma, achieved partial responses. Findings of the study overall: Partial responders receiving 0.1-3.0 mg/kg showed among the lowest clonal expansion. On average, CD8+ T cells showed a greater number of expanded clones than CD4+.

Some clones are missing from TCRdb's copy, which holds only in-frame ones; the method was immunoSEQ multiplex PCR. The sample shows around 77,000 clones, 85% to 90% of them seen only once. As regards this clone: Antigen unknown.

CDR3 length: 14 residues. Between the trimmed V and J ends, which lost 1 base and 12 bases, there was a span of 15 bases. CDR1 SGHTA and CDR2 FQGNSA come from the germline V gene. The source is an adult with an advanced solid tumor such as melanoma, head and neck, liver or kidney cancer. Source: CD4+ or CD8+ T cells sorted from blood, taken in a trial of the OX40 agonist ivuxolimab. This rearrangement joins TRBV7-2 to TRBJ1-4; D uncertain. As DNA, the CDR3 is TGTGCCAGCAGCTTAGTAAGGGAAACGAGTCAACTGTTTTTT. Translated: CASSLVRETSQLFF. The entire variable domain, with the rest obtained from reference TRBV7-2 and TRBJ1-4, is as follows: GAGVSQSPSNKVTEKGKDVELRCDPISGHTALYWYRQSLGQGLEFLIYFQGNSAPDKSGLPSDRFSAERTGGSVSTLTIQRTQQEDSAVYLCASSLVRETSQLFFGSGTQLSVL.